These T cell receptor beta chains were read from a single sample in a study of T cells in localized non-small cell lung cancer. TCRdb's copy holds only in-frame clones and misses some; the assay was immunoSEQ multiplex PCR. The sample has 3,000 to 4,500 clones; roughly two fifths are singletons. The sequenced sample was lung tumor tissue, obtained before any cancer treatment. Receptors originate from a male donor aged 60 or over with stage I lung adenocarcinoma. Both conserved end residues are part of each CDR3. Fields, in order: D gene, clone size, J gene, V gene, CDR3 protein, CDR3 DNA. The D gene is left open where the match is weak. Where a row states a size, it is once, few, many or the class of an expanded clone; other rows omit it.

D gene: TRBD2; clone size: NA; J gene: TRBJ2-5; V gene: TRBV9; CDR3 protein: CASSESAGGKETQYF; CDR3 DNA: TGTGCCAGCAGTGAATCCGCGGGGGGTAAAGAGACCCAGTACTTC
D gene: NA; clone size: few; J gene: TRBJ2-1; V gene: TRBV6-7; CDR3 protein: CASSYGGIREQFF; CDR3 DNA: TGTGCCAGCAGTTACGGGGGGATTCGTGAGCAGTTCTTC
D gene: NA; clone size: medium-sized; J gene: TRBJ2-2; V gene: TRBV7-5; CDR3 protein: CASSPLAGGLTGELFF; CDR3 DNA: TGTGCCAGCAGCCCCCTAGCGGGGGGGTTAACCGGGGAGCTGTTTTTT
D gene: NA; clone size: medium-sized; J gene: TRBJ1-6; V gene: TRBV1; CDR3 protein: CASSQDWPGGRVYNSPLHF; CDR3 DNA: TGCGCCAGCAGCCAAGATTGGCCAGGCGGGCGGGTCTATAATTCACCCCTCCACTTT
D gene: TRBD1; clone size: medium-sized; J gene: TRBJ1-5; V gene: TRBV11-3; CDR3 protein: CASSEGQGSNQPQHF; CDR3 DNA: TGTGCCAGCAGCGAGGGACAGGGCAGCAATCAGCCCCAGCATTTT
D gene: TRBD2; clone size: few; J gene: TRBJ2-2; V gene: TRBV14; CDR3 protein: CASSQGGGAGFTGELFF; CDR3 DNA: TGTGCCAGCAGCCAAGGCGGGGGGGCCGGGTTCACCGGGGAGCTGTTTTTT
D gene: NA; clone size: few; J gene: TRBJ2-7; V gene: TRBV5-1; CDR3 protein: CASSLVAPGLGVVEQYF; CDR3 DNA: TGCGCCAGCAGCTTGGTAGCACCAGGCCTTGGGGTGGTGGAGCAGTACTTC
D gene: NA; clone size: many; J gene: TRBJ1-2; V gene: TRBV7-2; CDR3 protein: CASSWDTNYGYTF; CDR3 DNA: TGTGCCAGCAGCTGGGACACCAACTATGGCTACACCTTC
D gene: TRBD2; clone size: few; J gene: TRBJ2-7; V gene: TRBV9; CDR3 protein: CASSVGAGESYEQYF; CDR3 DNA: TGTGCCAGTTCTGTTGGGGCGGGGGAATCCTACGAGCAGTACTTC
D gene: NA; clone size: few; J gene: TRBJ1-1; V gene: TRBV25-1; CDR3 protein: CASSSGVGLNTEAFF; CDR3 DNA: TGTGCCAGCAGTTCGGGGGTAGGACTGAACACTGAAGCTTTCTTT
D gene: TRBD2; clone size: few; J gene: TRBJ2-5; V gene: TRBV11-3; CDR3 protein: CASSLGTGGSYGTQYF; CDR3 DNA: TGTGCCAGCAGCTTAGGAACGGGGGGGAGCTATGGGACCCAGTACTTC
D gene: NA; clone size: NA; J gene: TRBJ2-1; V gene: TRBV2; CDR3 protein: CASSGGRTYNEQFF; CDR3 DNA: TGTGCCAGCAGTGGAGGACGGACTTACAATGAGCAGTTCTTC
D gene: TRBD1; clone size: NA; J gene: TRBJ1-5; V gene: TRBV18; CDR3 protein: CASSPPGQAQNQPQHF; CDR3 DNA: TGTGCCAGCTCACCCCCGGGACAGGCCCAAAATCAGCCCCAGCATTTT
D gene: NA; clone size: NA; J gene: TRBJ1-2; V gene: TRBV29-1; CDR3 protein: CSVDPDGGSYGYTF; CDR3 DNA: TGCAGCGTTGACCCGGACGGGGGGAGCTATGGCTACACCTTC
D gene: NA; clone size: NA; J gene: TRBJ2-1; V gene: TRBV29-1; CDR3 protein: CSVESSGQYNEQFF; CDR3 DNA: TGCAGCGTTGAAAGTAGCGGACAATACAATGAGCAGTTCTTC
D gene: TRBD2; clone size: large; J gene: TRBJ2-3; V gene: TRBV14; CDR3 protein: CASSPRLAAQGDTQYF; CDR3 DNA: TGTGCCAGCAGCCCGAGACTAGCGGCCCAGGGGGATACGCAGTATTTT
D gene: NA; clone size: NA; J gene: TRBJ1-1; V gene: TRBV30; CDR3 protein: CAWRTGVSGNTEAFF; CDR3 DNA: TGTGCCTGGAGAACGGGTGTAAGTGGGAACACTGAAGCTTTCTTT
D gene: TRBD1; clone size: NA; J gene: TRBJ1-5; V gene: TRBV6-8; CDR3 protein: CASSRDRHQPQHF; CDR3 DNA: TGTGCCAGCAGTCGGGACAGACATCAGCCCCAGCATTTT
D gene: TRBD1; clone size: NA; J gene: TRBJ1-2; V gene: TRBV23-1; CDR3 protein: CASSQSGQRNYGYTF; CDR3 DNA: TGCGCCAGCAGTCAATCGGGACAGAGGAACTATGGCTACACCTTC
D gene: NA; clone size: NA; J gene: TRBJ1-4; V gene: TRBV29-1; CDR3 protein: CSATRSENEKLFF; CDR3 DNA: TGCAGCGCCACCCGGTCCGAAAATGAAAAACTGTTTTTT
D gene: TRBD2; clone size: NA; J gene: TRBJ2-4; V gene: TRBV6-8; CDR3 protein: CASGPGGNLDIQYF; CDR3 DNA: TGTGCCAGCGGCCCCGGGGGGAACTTAGACATTCAGTACTTC
D gene: TRBD2; clone size: NA; J gene: TRBJ2-7; V gene: TRBV6-8; CDR3 protein: CASRSLAGVEYEQYF; CDR3 DNA: TGTGCCAGCAGATCTCTAGCGGGAGTTGAATACGAGCAGTACTTC
D gene: NA; clone size: NA; J gene: TRBJ1-4; V gene: TRBV6-7; CDR3 protein: CASTRSFNEKLFF; CDR3 DNA: TGTGCCAGCACCCGGAGTTTTAATGAAAAACTGTTTTTT
D gene: TRBD2; clone size: few; J gene: TRBJ2-2; V gene: TRBV19; CDR3 protein: CASRVVGAGVTGELFF; CDR3 DNA: TGTGCCAGTAGGGTGGTGGGAGCGGGAGTCACCGGGGAGCTGTTTTTT
D gene: NA; clone size: NA; J gene: TRBJ2-3; V gene: TRBV28; CDR3 protein: CASSTQHHTDTQYF; CDR3 DNA: TGTGCCAGCAGTACCCAGCACCACACAGATACGCAGTATTTT
D gene: TRBD1; clone size: NA; J gene: TRBJ1-5; V gene: TRBV14; CDR3 protein: CASSPPDRASNQPQHF; CDR3 DNA: TGTGCCAGCAGCCCCCCCGACAGGGCTAGCAATCAGCCCCAGCATTTT
D gene: TRBD1; clone size: few; J gene: TRBJ1-6; V gene: TRBV6-8; CDR3 protein: CASTGQVLSPLHF; CDR3 DNA: TGTGCCAGCACCGGACAGGTCCTCTCACCCCTCCACTTT
D gene: TRBD1; clone size: few; J gene: TRBJ1-2; V gene: TRBV28; CDR3 protein: CASSPLGTTGPYGYTF; CDR3 DNA: TGTGCCAGCTCACCTTTAGGGACGACAGGGCCCTATGGCTACACCTTC
D gene: TRBD1; clone size: NA; J gene: TRBJ2-5; V gene: TRBV11-3; CDR3 protein: CASSSRGPQETQYF; CDR3 DNA: TGTGCCAGCAGCTCCAGGGGGCCCCAAGAGACCCAGTACTTC
D gene: NA; clone size: NA; J gene: TRBJ1-5; V gene: TRBV9; CDR3 protein: CASSVGLYQPQHF; CDR3 DNA: TGTGCCAGCAGCGTGGGACTTTATCAGCCCCAGCATTTT
D gene: NA; clone size: few; J gene: TRBJ2-3; V gene: TRBV9; CDR3 protein: CASSVGGGDTQYF; CDR3 DNA: TGTGCCAGCAGCGTAGGAGGGGGAGATACGCAGTATTTT
D gene: NA; clone size: NA; J gene: TRBJ2-3; V gene: TRBV14; CDR3 protein: CASSQEYWWELDSTDTQYF; CDR3 DNA: TGTGCCAGCAGCCAAGAATATTGGTGGGAGTTGGATAGTACAGATACGCAGTATTTT
D gene: NA; clone size: NA; J gene: TRBJ2-3; V gene: TRBV5-1; CDR3 protein: CASSFYGEGADTQYF; CDR3 DNA: TGCGCCAGCAGCTTCTATGGGGAAGGGGCAGATACGCAGTATTTT
D gene: TRBD2; clone size: NA; J gene: TRBJ2-7; V gene: TRBV30; CDR3 protein: CAWSVSGSQEQYF; CDR3 DNA: TGTGCCTGGAGTGTTAGCGGGAGTCAGGAGCAGTACTTC
D gene: NA; clone size: few; J gene: TRBJ2-3; V gene: TRBV19; CDR3 protein: CASSGPDSDTQYF; CDR3 DNA: TGTGCCAGTAGTGGTCCGGACTCAGATACGCAGTATTTT
D gene: TRBD1; clone size: NA; J gene: TRBJ2-7; V gene: TRBV7-4; CDR3 protein: CASNSRAGGRSEQYF; CDR3 DNA: TGTGCCAGCAATAGTAGGGCAGGGGGCCGGAGCGAGCAGTACTTC
D gene: NA; clone size: few; J gene: TRBJ2-7; V gene: TRBV2; CDR3 protein: CALGDLNSYERYF; CDR3 DNA: TGTGCCTTGGGGGATCTAAACTCCTACGAGCGGTACTTC
D gene: NA; clone size: NA; J gene: TRBJ1-1; V gene: TRBV6-8; CDR3 protein: CASSYRGLSDTEAFF; CDR3 DNA: TGTGCCAGCAGTTACAGGGGATTGAGCGACACTGAAGCTTTCTTT
D gene: TRBD2; clone size: few; J gene: TRBJ2-3; V gene: TRBV9; CDR3 protein: CASSSPGQGLAGVGDTQYF; CDR3 DNA: TGTGCCAGCAGCTCGCCGGGACAGGGACTAGCGGGAGTTGGAGATACGCAGTATTTT